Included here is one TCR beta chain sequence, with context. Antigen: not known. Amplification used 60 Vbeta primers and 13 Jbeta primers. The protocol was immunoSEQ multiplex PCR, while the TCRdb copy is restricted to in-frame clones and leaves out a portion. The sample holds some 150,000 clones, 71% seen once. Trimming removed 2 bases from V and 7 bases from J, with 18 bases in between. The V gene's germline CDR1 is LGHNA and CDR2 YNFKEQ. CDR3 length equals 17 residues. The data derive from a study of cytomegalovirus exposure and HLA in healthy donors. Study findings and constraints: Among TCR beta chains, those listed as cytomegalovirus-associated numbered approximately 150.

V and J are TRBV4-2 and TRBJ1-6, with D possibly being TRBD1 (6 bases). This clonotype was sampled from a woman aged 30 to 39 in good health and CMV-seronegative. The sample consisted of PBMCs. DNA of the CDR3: TGTGCCAGCAGCCAACGAGGAGAGGGGGTCAGCAATTCACCCCTCCACTTT. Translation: CASSQRGEGVSNSPLHF.